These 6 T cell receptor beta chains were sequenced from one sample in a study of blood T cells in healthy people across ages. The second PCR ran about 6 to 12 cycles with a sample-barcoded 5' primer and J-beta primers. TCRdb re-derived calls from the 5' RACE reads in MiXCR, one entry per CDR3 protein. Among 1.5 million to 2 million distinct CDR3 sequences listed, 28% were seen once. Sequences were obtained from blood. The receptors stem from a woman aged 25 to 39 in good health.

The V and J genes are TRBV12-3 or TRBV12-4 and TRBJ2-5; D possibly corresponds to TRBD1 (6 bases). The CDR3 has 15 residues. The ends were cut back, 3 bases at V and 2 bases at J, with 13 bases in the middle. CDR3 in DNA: TGTGCCAGCAGTTTGACTCAGGGGATTCAAGAGACCCAGTACTTC. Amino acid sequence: CASSLTQGIQETQYF.

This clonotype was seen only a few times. For the CDR3, the DNA is TGCAGCGTTGAATGGGCCCAGACAGATACGCAGTATTTT. It is translated as CSVEWAQTDTQYF. The chain has TRBV29-1 and TRBJ2-3; D not certain. CDR1 is SQVTM and CDR2 is ANQGSEA in the germline V gene. The V end lost 2 bases, the J end lost 3 bases, and 9 bases lay between the germline ends. The CDR3 is made up of 13 amino acids.

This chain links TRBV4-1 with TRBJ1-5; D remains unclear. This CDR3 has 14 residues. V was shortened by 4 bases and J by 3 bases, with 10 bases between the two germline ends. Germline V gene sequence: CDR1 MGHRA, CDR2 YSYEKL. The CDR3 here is CASSRGPVNQPQHF. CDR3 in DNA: TGCGCCAGCAGCCGAGGTCCGGTCAATCAGCCCCAGCATTTT.

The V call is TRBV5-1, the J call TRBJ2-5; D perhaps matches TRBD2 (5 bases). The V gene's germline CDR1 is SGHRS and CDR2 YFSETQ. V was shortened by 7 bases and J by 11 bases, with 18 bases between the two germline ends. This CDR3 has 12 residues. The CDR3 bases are TGCGCCAGCGTCGGGTCGGGGATTGAGCAGTACTTC. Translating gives CASVGSGIEQYF.

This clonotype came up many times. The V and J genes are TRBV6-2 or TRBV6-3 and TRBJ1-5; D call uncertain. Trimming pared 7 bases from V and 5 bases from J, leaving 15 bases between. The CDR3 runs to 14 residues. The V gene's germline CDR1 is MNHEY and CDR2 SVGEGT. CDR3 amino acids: CASTMSGSYQPQHF. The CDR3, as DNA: TGTGCCAGCACTATGAGCGGCAGTTATCAGCCCCAGCATTTT.

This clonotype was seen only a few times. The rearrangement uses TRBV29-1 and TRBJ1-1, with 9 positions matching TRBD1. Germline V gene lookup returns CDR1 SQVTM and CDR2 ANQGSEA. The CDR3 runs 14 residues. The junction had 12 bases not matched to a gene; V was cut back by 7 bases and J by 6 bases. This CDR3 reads CSASPTGGISEAFF. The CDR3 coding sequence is TGCAGCGCCTCCCCGACAGGGGGAATCTCTGAAGCTTTCTTT.